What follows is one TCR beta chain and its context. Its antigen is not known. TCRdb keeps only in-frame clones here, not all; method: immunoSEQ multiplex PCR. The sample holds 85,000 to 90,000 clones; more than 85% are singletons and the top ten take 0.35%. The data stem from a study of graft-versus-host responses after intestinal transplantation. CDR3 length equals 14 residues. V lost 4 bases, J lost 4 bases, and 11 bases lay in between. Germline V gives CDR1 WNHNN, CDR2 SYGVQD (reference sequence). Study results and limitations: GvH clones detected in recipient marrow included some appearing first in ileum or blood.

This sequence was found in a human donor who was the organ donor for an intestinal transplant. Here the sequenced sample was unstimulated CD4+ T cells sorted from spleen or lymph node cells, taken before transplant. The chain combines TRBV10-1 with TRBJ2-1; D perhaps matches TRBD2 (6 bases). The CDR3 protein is CASSVSGEYNEQFF. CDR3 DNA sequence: TGCGCCAGCAGTGTATCGGGAGAATACAATGAGCAGTTCTTC.